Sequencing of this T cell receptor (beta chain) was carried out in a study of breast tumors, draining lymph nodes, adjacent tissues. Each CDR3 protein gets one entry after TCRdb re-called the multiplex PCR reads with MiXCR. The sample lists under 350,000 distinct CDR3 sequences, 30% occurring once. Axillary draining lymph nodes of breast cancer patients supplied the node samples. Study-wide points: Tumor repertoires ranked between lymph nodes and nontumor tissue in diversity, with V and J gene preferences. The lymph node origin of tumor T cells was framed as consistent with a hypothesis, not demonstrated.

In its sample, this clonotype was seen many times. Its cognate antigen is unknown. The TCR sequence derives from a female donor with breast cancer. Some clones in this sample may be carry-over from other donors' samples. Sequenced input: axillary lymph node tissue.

The CDR3 region has the DNA TGTGCCAGCAGCTCCCGACTAGCGGCCGCCTACGAGCAGTACTTC. It specifies CASSSRLAAAYEQYF. V is TRBV2 and J is TRBJ2-7; 9 positions agree with TRBD2. Germline assignment: CDR1 SNHLY and CDR2 FYNNEI. V shed 6 bases and J 2 bases; nucleotides not matched to a gene: 8. The CDR3 consists of 15 residues.